This T cell receptor (beta chain) emerged from a study of graft-versus-host responses after intestinal transplantation. Sequencing used immunoSEQ multiplex PCR; TCRdb keeps in-frame clones, though not all of them. The repertoire holds 40,000 or so clones, with about 93% as singletons. The CDR3 runs 15 residues. V lost 0 bases and J lost 3, with 11 bases in between. Looked up from germline, CDR1 is GTSNPN and CDR2 is SVGIG (reference sequence). This clone came up once. Its antigen is unknown. The receptor was derived from a human donor who was the organ donor for an intestinal transplant. The V call is TRBV30, the J call TRBJ2-2, with D tentatively TRBD1 (6 bases). Sequencing used unstimulated CD8+ T cells sorted from spleen or lymph node cells, obtained before transplant. The DNA for the CDR3 is TGTGCCTGGAGTGTACCCGGACAGCACACCGGGGAGCTGTTTTTT. Amino acids: CAWSVPGQHTGELFF.